Here is one TCR beta chain with its context. This sample was included in a study of T cell changes during pregnancy in multiple sclerosis. Germline CDR1 and CDR2: MDHEN and SYDVKM. The ends lost 6 bases at V and 2 bases at J; junction bases unmatched: 7. The length of the CDR3 is 15 residues. Method: immunoSEQ multiplex PCR; TCRdb's copy keeps in-frame clones and lacks some. This sample has about 83,000 clones, with roughly 96% found just once. The receptor was derived from a female donor with multiple sclerosis, enrolled in a pregnancy study. This chain links TRBV28 with TRBJ1-1; TRBD1 matches 9 bases. Here the sequenced sample was peripheral blood, taken in the second trimester of pregnancy. CDR3 sequence: CASRRDRAKNTEAFF. CDR3 nucleotides: TGTGCCAGCAGGAGGGACAGGGCAAAAAACACTGAAGCTTTCTTT.